Each of the 30 T cell receptor beta chains below was sequenced from the same sample in a study of regulatory T cells in long-lasting Graves disease. Sample time point: newly diagnosed GD, antithyroid drugs for less than 3 months. With RNA extracted from PBMCs as input, the TCR library was made. The authors built TCR beta libraries using iRepertoire HTBI primers and Arm-PCR of CDR3 regions. TCRdb analysed the multiplex PCR reads with MiXCR anew, one entry per CDR3 protein. Altogether about 620,000 distinct CDR3 sequences are present, 15% to 20% being singletons, with the ten largest covering about 20%. These data also formed part of another study, on T cells in Graves' hyperthyroidism and ophthalmopathy.

Sequencing was performed on peripheral blood mononuclear cells (PBMCs), taken at new diagnosis, from a patient treated with antithyroid drugs. The receptor source for this set is a woman under 40 with Graves disease.

In this sample, this clonotype turned up many times. The J gene is TRBJ2-1, the V gene TRBV28, with D possibly matching TRBD2 (7 bases). The V end lost 11 bases, the J end lost 3 bases, and 38 bases lay between the germline ends. In germline, CDR1 is MDHEN, CDR2 SYDVKM. There are 21 residues in the CDR3. The DNA for the CDR3 is TGTGCCCTCCGGGCAAAACAGGGAAAATTACTAGCGCGTACCATCTACAATGAGCAGTTCTTC. As protein: CALRAKQGKLLARTIYNEQFF.

This clonotype has ten or more counts. The rearrangement uses TRBV7-8 and TRBJ2-1; 8 positions agree with TRBD2. V dropped 6 bases and J dropped 8; count of bases not matched to a gene: 9. The CDR3 is made up of 14 amino acids. Per the germline V gene, CDR1 is SGHVS and CDR2 is FQNEAQ. The CDR3 region has the DNA TGTGCCAGCAGTGCGGGAGGAGAGAAGCATGAGCAGTTCTTC. This translates into CASSAGGEKHEQFF.

This clonotype was counted between two and nine times. The V gene is TRBV2, the J gene TRBJ2-7, with 10 positions matching TRBD1. This CDR3 region has 17 residues. The V gene end was trimmed by 10 bases and the J gene end by 6 bases; junction bases not matched to a gene: 21. Germline lookup yields CDR1 SNHLY and CDR2 FYNNEI. The CDR3 is CATLLGTGVKKIREQYF. The CDR3 nucleotides read TGTGCCACACTATTGGGGACAGGGGTGAAGAAAATTCGCGAGCAGTACTTC.

In this sample, this clonotype turned up many times. The CDR3 sequence: CSARDSSGSQPQHF. For the CDR3, the DNA is TGCAGTGCTAGAGACTCTTCGGGAAGTCAGCCCCAGCATTTT. The chain uses TRBV20-1 and TRBJ1-5; D call uncertain. The ends were cut back, 0 bases at V and 6 bases at J, with 12 bases in the middle. Germline CDR1 DFQATT, CDR2 SNEGSKA (reference sequence). The CDR3 has 14 residues.

There are many counts of this clonotype. V usage is TRBV5-1 and J usage is TRBJ2-7, with 14 bases lining up with TRBD2. The CDR3 is 16 amino acids. The germline V gene encodes CDR1 SGHRS and CDR2 YFSETQ. The V and J ends lost 4 bases and 7 bases, in that order; junction bases with no gene match: 10. The chain's CDR3 is CASSRTSGRTSGEQYF. For the CDR3, the DNA is TGCGCCAGCAGCCGGACTAGCGGGAGGACATCGGGGGAGCAGTACTTC.

This clonotype was counted between two and nine times. The chain links TRBV3-1 to TRBJ2-1; 7 bases align to TRBD2. With V trimmed by 10 bases and J by 2 bases, 8 bases remained unmatched. This CDR3 comprises 14 residues. Germline V lookup: CDR1 LGHDT, CDR2 YNNKEL (reference sequence). The CDR3 sequence is CATRGGSTYNEQFF. The CDR3 DNA is TGTGCCACAAGGGGCGGGAGTACCTACAATGAGCAGTTCTTC.

V gene TRBV10-2 combines with J gene TRBJ2-4, with TRBD1 as a possible D gene (5 bases). The CDR3 contains 15 residues. The V gene lost 7 bases and the J gene lost 8 bases, with 21 bases spanning the gap. Germline V gives CDR1 WSHSY, CDR2 SAAADI. CDR3 bases: TGCGCCAGCACCACCCTCAGACAGCCCCCGGACATTCAGTACTTC. Its protein is CASTTLRQPPDIQYF.

Turning to this clonotype: The DNA is left out, because the CDR3 cannot be placed on it with certainty; the CDR3 is given as TCRdb lists it. The chain employs TRBV27 and TRBJ1-5. The CDR3 length is 23 residues, termini included. Germline V gene sequence: CDR1 MNHEY, CDR2 SMNVEV (reference sequence). This CDR3 reads CASSLSSGRPYEQYFGPGQPQHF.

The V gene is TRBV7-9, the J gene TRBJ2-1; no definite D call. The CDR3 is 15 residues long. V was cut by 1 base and J by 5 bases, with 12 bases left in between. Germline values: CDR1 SEHNR, CDR2 FQNEAQ (reference sequence). For the CDR3, the DNA is TGTGCCAGCAGCTTAGGGCAGGAGTCTAACAATGAGCAGTTCTTC. Amino acids: CASSLGQESNNEQFF. The full variable domain, with the rest looked up from reference TRBV7-9 and TRBJ2-1, is DTGVSQNPRHKITKRGQNVTFRCDPISEHNRLYWYRQTLGQGPEFLTYFQNEAQLEKSRLLSDRFSAERPKGSFSTLEIQRTEQGDSAMYLCASSLGQESNNEQFFGPGTRLTVL.

This clonotype was detected ten times or more. The chain employs TRBV3-1 and TRBJ2-7; D may be TRBD2 (5 bases). This CDR3 contains 13 residues. V shed 4 bases and J shed 5 bases, with 12 bases lying between them. Germline V lookup: CDR1 LGHDT, CDR2 YNNKEL (reference sequence). CDR3: CASSPTRANEQYF. CDR3 bases: TGTGCCAGCAGCCCCACGAGGGCTAACGAGCAGTACTTC.

This clonotype was seen at least ten times. V and J are TRBV7-2 and TRBJ2-7; 9 nucleotides agree with TRBD2. The germline gives CDR1 SGHTA, CDR2 FQGNSA. The CDR3 has 14 residues. Trimming at V came to 4 bases and at J to 8 bases, leaving 9 bases not matched to a gene. This CDR3 reads CASSSSTSGHQQYF. The CDR3 nucleotides are TGTGCCAGCAGCTCGTCGACTAGCGGACATCAGCAGTACTTC.

This clonotype was counted only a few times. The chain couples TRBV18 to TRBJ2-1; maybe TRBD2 (6 bases). From germline, CDR1 is KGHSH and CDR2 LQKENI. Between the trimmed V and J ends, which lost 2 bases and 15 bases, there was a span of 17 bases. The CDR3 is 13 residues long. CDR3 in amino acids: CASSPGGLLEGFF. Written as DNA, the CDR3 is TGTGCCAGCTCACCAGGGGGACTCTTAGAGGGGTTCTTC.

This clonotype was detected ten times or more. The chain combines TRBV20-1 with TRBJ1-1; D is unresolved. The CDR3 contains 13 residues. CDR1 DFQATT and CDR2 SNEGSKA come from the germline V gene (reference sequence). V was pared by 3 bases and J by 7 bases, with 15 bases between. CDR3 sequence (DNA): TGCAGTGCTAGTTCCGGGGTAGCCTTTGAAGCTTTCTTT. Translating gives CSASSGVAFEAFF.

This clonotype showed up many times. The chain recombines TRBV27 with TRBJ2-1; 7 nucleotides match TRBD1. The CDR3 consists of 17 residues. Germline trimming cut 4 bases from V and 0 bases from J; bases unmatched to any gene: 9. Germline V gene lookup returns CDR1 MNHEY and CDR2 SMNVEV (reference sequence). This chain's CDR3 is CASSSGTDRSSYNEQFF. Written as DNA, the CDR3 is TGTGCCAGCAGTTCCGGGACAGATCGGAGCTCCTACAATGAGCAGTTCTTC.

V is TRBV18 and J is TRBJ1-4; D remains unclear. The germline V gene encodes CDR1 KGHSH and CDR2 LQKENI. The V end was cut by 2 bases, the J end by 7 bases, with 11 bases between. This CDR3 comprises 14 residues. The DNA for the CDR3 is TGTGCCAGCTCACCATACGGGAGCCCTGAAAAACTGTTTTTT. It encodes CASSPYGSPEKLFF.

This clonotype has just a few counts. This chain connects TRBV28 to TRBJ1-6; 9 nucleotides agree with TRBD1. Germline V gene data show CDR1 as MDHEN and CDR2 as SYDVKM. The CDR3 runs 14 residues. J was trimmed by 9 bases and V by 7 bases; bases with no gene match: 7. CDR3 residues: CASTLGDRVSPLHF. CDR3 in DNA: TGTGCCAGCACCCTCGGGGACAGGGTTTCACCCCTCCACTTT.

This clonotype was observed a single time. A much more abundant neighbour one base away suggests this may be a read error. The J gene is TRBJ2-7, the V gene TRBV28, with 8 positions matching TRBD2. V was clipped by 8 bases and J by 8 bases; unmatched bases: 5. This CDR3 comprises 11 residues. Germline loops: CDR1 MDHEN, CDR2 SYDVKM. The CDR3 reads CASGTRSKQYF. DNA of the CDR3: TGTGCCAGCGGGACTAGATCCAAGCAGTACTTC.

This clonotype was recorded many times. The CDR3 nucleotides are TGTGCCAGCAGTTACAACACCGGAGGGCAGACCCAGTACTTC. Translating it yields CASSYNTGGQTQYF. This chain connects TRBV6-2 or TRBV6-3 to TRBJ2-5, with D possibly matching TRBD2 (6 bases). Germline assignment: CDR1 MNHEY and CDR2 SVGEGT. The CDR3 runs to 14 residues. V was pared by 2 bases and J by 6 bases, with 13 bases between.

V gene TRBV6-1 combines with J gene TRBJ2-3; D uncertain. Germline lookup yields CDR1 MNHNS and CDR2 SASEGT. V was trimmed by 11 bases and J by 0 bases, leaving 18 bases between them. This CDR3 has 15 amino acids. The CDR3: CAGSNPTTSTDTQYF. The CDR3 coding sequence is TGTGCCGGCTCTAATCCGACAACTAGCACAGATACGCAGTATTTT.

Points on this clonotype: This sequence is one base from a far larger clone and is likely a read error. The chain couples TRBV7-3 to TRBJ1-1, with TRBD1 as a possible D gene (6 bases). In germline, CDR1 is SGHTA, CDR2 FQGTGA. V was clipped by 4 bases and J by 5 bases, with 17 bases between them. The CDR3 is made up of 15 amino acids. The CDR3: CASSSELDSNTEAFF. CDR3 bases: TGTGCCAGCAGCTCAGAATTGGACAGCAATACTGAAGCTTTCTTT.

The chain is built from TRBV7-9 and TRBJ2-2; D uncertain. This CDR3 has 14 residues. Per germline, CDR1 SEHNR and CDR2 FQNEAQ (reference sequence). Trimming pared 1 base from V and 5 bases from J, leaving 8 bases between. CDR3 nucleotides: TGTGCCAGCAGCTTAGAAGCCTCTACCGGGGAGCTGTTTTTT. Translated: CASSLEASTGELFF.

The chain is built from TRBV10-3 and TRBJ2-1; 12 positions agree with TRBD1. TRBJ2-5 matches the DNA end more closely, so the J call is doubtful. This CDR3 has 16 amino acids. Germline-derived CDR1 and CDR2 are ENHRY and SYGVKD. CDR3 sequence: CAIKPGQGAGGETQYF. In DNA form, the CDR3 reads TGTGCCATCAAGCCGGGACAGGGGGCGGGTGGAGAGACCCAGTACTTC.

This clonotype was counted many times. This chain joins TRBV2 and TRBJ2-7; perhaps TRBD1 as D (6 bases). Trimming stripped 2 bases from V and 3 bases from J, with 14 bases between. The CDR3 runs to 15 residues. The germline gives CDR1 SNHLY, CDR2 FYNNEI. CDR3 bases: TGTGCCAGCAGTGAACAGTTGGCAGGGGACTACGAGCAGTACTTC. Its protein is CASSEQLAGDYEQYF.

Only a few counts were recorded for this clonotype. The chain links TRBV12-3 or TRBV12-4 to TRBJ1-5; the D is unclear. The CDR3 covers 12 residues. V was trimmed by 5 bases and J by 12 bases, leaving 14 bases between them. The CDR3 DNA follows: TGTGCCAGCAGTCCCTTAGGGAGGGTCCAGCATTTT. Its protein is CASSPLGRVQHF.

This clonotype showed up just a few times. The chain combines TRBV7-2 with TRBJ1-6; D uncertain. CDR1 is SGHTA and CDR2 is FQGNSA in the germline V gene. This CDR3 region has 15 residues. V shed 0 bases and J shed 6 bases, with 9 bases lying between them. The CDR3, as DNA: TGTGCCAGCAGCTTAGCAGGCGGAATTAATTCACCCCTCCACTTT. This codes for CASSLAGGINSPLHF.

This clonotype was observed at least ten times. The CDR3 protein is CASSFSSTDTQYF. CDR3 DNA sequence: TGTGCCAGCAGTTTTTCTAGCACAGATACGCAGTATTTT. This chain links TRBV27 with TRBJ2-3; D ambiguous. The length of the CDR3 is 13 residues. Per germline, CDR1 MNHEY and CDR2 SMNVEV (reference sequence). V lost 3 bases to trimming and J lost 0 bases, with 4 bases between them.

The chain uses TRBV3-1 and TRBJ2-1; 9 nucleotides agree with TRBD2. The junction had 15 bases not matched to a gene; V was cut back by 6 bases and J by 9 bases. The CDR3 loop spans 16 amino acids. Germline-derived CDR1 and CDR2 are LGHDT and YNNKEL (reference sequence). The CDR3 region has the DNA TGTGCCAGCAGTCCGACTGCGGGCGGGAGGGTCGGTGAGCAGTTCTTC. Protein product: CASSPTAGGRVGEQFF.

V and J are TRBV6-1 and TRBJ1-1; D perhaps matches TRBD1 (5 bases). Trimming cost V 10 bases and J 6 bases, with 18 bases left between them. CDR3 length equals 13 residues. Per the germline V gene, CDR1 is MNHNS and CDR2 is SASEGT. The CDR3 reads CATVGDPPPEAFF. In nucleotides, the CDR3 is TGTGCCACGGTAGGGGATCCTCCCCCTGAAGCTTTCTTT.

This clonotype has more than one count but fewer than ten. This chain links TRBV5-1 with TRBJ2-5; 8 bases agree with TRBD1. The CDR3 runs to 15 residues. J was trimmed by 2 bases and V by 4 bases; bases with no gene match: 7. Germline V gene data show CDR1 as SGHRS and CDR2 as YFSETQ. The CDR3 loop is CASSTWTGWQETQYF. The CDR3 DNA reads TGCGCCAGCAGCACGTGGACAGGGTGGCAAGAGACCCAGTACTTC.

This clonotype has ten or more counts. The rearrangement links TRBV7-6 to TRBJ2-7; weak D call: TRBD1 (5 bases). The V gene's germline CDR1 is SGHVS and CDR2 FNYEAQ. The CDR3 runs to 15 residues. Trimming took off 1 base at V and 2 bases at J, with 12 bases between the two ends. As DNA, the CDR3 is TGTGCCAGCAGCTTAGGTACAGGTGCGGCCTACGAGCAGTACTTC. Encoded protein: CASSLGTGAAYEQYF.